This T cell receptor beta chain was recovered during a study of regulatory T cells in long-lasting Graves disease. CDR3 regions were amplified by Arm-PCR using iRepertoire HTBI primers to build TCR beta libraries. MiXCR, applied by TCRdb to the multiplex PCR reads, yields one record per CDR3 protein. The sample yields roughly 510,000 distinct CDR3 sequences, about 15% seen once. The V and J ends lost 3 bases and 2 bases respectively, with 20 bases between them. From germline, CDR1 is DFQATT and CDR2 SNEGSKA (reference sequence). The CDR3 has 16 residues. Time point of the sample: newly diagnosed GD, antithyroid drugs for less than 3 months. The authors made the TCR library using RNA they extracted from PBMCs. These data were likewise used in another study, on T cells in Graves' hyperthyroidism and ophthalmopathy.

This receptor was obtained from a man aged 18 to 29 with Graves disease. The V and J genes are TRBV20-1 and TRBJ2-7; weak D call: TRBD1 (6 bases). Material: peripheral blood mononuclear cells (PBMCs), obtained at new diagnosis, from a patient treated with antithyroid drugs. CDR3 sequence (DNA): TGCAGTGCTAGCCCTAGTTCAGGGGCGCCACCCTACGAGCAGTACTTC. Protein: CSASPSSGAPPYEQYF.